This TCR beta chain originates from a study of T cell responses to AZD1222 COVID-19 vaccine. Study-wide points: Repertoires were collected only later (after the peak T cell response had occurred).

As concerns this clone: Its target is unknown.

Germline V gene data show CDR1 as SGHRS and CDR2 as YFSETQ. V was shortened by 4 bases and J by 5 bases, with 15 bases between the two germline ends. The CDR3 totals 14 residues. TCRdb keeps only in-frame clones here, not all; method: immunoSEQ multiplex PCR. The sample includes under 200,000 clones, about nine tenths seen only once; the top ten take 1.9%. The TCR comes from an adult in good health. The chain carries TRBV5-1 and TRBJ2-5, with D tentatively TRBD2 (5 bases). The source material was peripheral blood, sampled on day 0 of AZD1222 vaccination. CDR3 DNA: TGCGCCAGCAGCCTTGAGGGATTGGGGGAGACCCAGTACTTC. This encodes CASSLEGLGETQYF.